The rows below give T cell receptor beta chains drawn from one sample of a study of early T cells in non-severe SARS-CoV-2 infection. TCRdb reanalysed the 5' RACE reads using MiXCR and keeps one entry per CDR3 protein. The profile covers fewer than 65,000 distinct CDR3 sequences, with approximately 6.1% appearing a single time and 3.4% taken by the ten largest. Material: whole blood, obtained at baseline. The receptors stem from an adult who was a healthcare worker with PCR-confirmed SARS-CoV-2 infection or an uninfected control (not recorded which). The CDR3 runs from the conserved cysteine through the conserved F or W. A D gene is named only where the DNA matches it firmly. A clone size is listed for some rows: how often the clone was seen (once, few, many), or a class if it is expanded.

d_call	v_call	j_call	clone_size	cdr3_aa	cdr3_nt
.	TRBV6-1	TRBJ2-1	.	CASEPSNEQFF	TGTGCCAGCGAACCGAGCAATGAGCAGTTCTTC
.	TRBV28	TRBJ2-7	many	CASSPGFYEQYF	TGTGCCAGCAGCCCCGGATTCTACGAGCAGTACTTC
TRBD1	TRBV20-1	TRBJ1-5	many	CSASDREAQPQHF	TGCAGTGCTAGTGACAGGGAGGCTCAGCCCCAGCATTTT
.	TRBV7-6	TRBJ2-7	large	CASSLAGGVTYEQYF	TGTGCCAGCAGCTTAGCAGGGGGTGTAACCTACGAGCAGTACTTC
TRBD2	TRBV7-2	TRBJ2-3	.	CASNLLGRAQYF	TGTGCCAGCAACCTGTTGGGGAGGGCGCAGTATTTT
.	TRBV11-2	TRBJ2-1	many	CASSHRAVYNEQFF	TGTGCCAGCAGTCACCGGGCCGTATACAATGAGCAGTTCTTC
TRBD1	TRBV10-3	TRBJ2-5	.	CAIRDREEETQYF	TGTGCCATCAGGGACAGGGAAGAAGAGACCCAGTACTTC
.	TRBV7-2	TRBJ1-1	many	CASSLVGGSDTEAFF	TGTGCCAGCAGCTTAGTCGGGGGGAGTGACACTGAAGCTTTCTTT
.	TRBV18	TRBJ2-7	.	CASSPLAGRNEQYF	TGTGCCAGCTCACCACTCGCGGGGAGGAACGAGCAGTACTTC
TRBD2	TRBV25-1	TRBJ2-3	many	CASSAGLASSTDTQYF	TGTGCCAGCAGTGCTGGACTAGCGTCTAGCACAGATACGCAGTATTTT
.	TRBV19	TRBJ1-5	many	CASRNTGNQPQHF	TGTGCCAGTAGGAATACTGGCAATCAGCCCCAGCATTTT
TRBD1	TRBV29-1	TRBJ2-7	.	CSVIGQGSSYEQYF	TGCAGCGTTATAGGACAGGGGTCCTCCTACGAGCAGTACTTC
.	TRBV7-2	TRBJ1-1	few	CASSPGMNTEAFF	TGTGCCAGCAGCCCAGGGATGAACACTGAAGCTTTCTTT
TRBD2	TRBV5-1	TRBJ2-3	many	CASSLWASGSTDTQYF	TGCGCCAGCAGCCTCTGGGCTAGCGGTAGCACAGATACGCAGTATTTT
TRBD1	TRBV7-9	TRBJ1-2	many	CASSPEGVWDSNYGYTF	TGTGCCAGCAGCCCAGAGGGAGTTTGGGACAGTAACTATGGCTACACCTTC
.	TRBV21-1	TRBJ2-7	many	CASSKAQRGHYEQYF	TGTGCCAGCAGCAAAGCGCAGCGGGGCCACTACGAGCAGTACTTC
TRBD2	TRBV4-2	TRBJ2-1	many	CASSHETSGRGGEQFF	TGTGCCAGCAGCCATGAGACTAGCGGGAGAGGAGGAGAGCAGTTCTTC
TRBD1	TRBV6-1	TRBJ2-3	.	CASSPRTGLDDTQYF	TGTGCCAGCAGTCCCCGGACAGGGTTAGACGATACGCAGTATTTT
.	TRBV28	TRBJ2-7	many	CASRASEDYEQYF	TGTGCCAGCAGAGCTAGCGAGGACTACGAGCAGTACTTC
TRBD1	TRBV6-2/TRBV6-3	TRBJ2-5	.	CASKPTGVGQETQYF	TGTGCCAGCAAACCAACAGGGGTAGGACAAGAGACCCAGTACTTC
.	TRBV15	TRBJ2-2	few	CATSRDGSIPNTGELFF	TGTGCCACCAGCAGAGATGGTTCCATACCTAACACCGGGGAGCTGTTTTTT
TRBD1	TRBV12-3/TRBV12-4	TRBJ1-5	many	CASSLGTEQGERQPQHF	TGTGCCAGCAGTTTAGGGACGGAGCAGGGGGAACGTCAGCCCCAGCATTTT
.	TRBV7-9	TRBJ1-4	many	CASSLRQATNEKLFF	TGTGCCAGCAGCTTACGACAGGCAACTAATGAAAAACTGTTTTTT
TRBD1	TRBV6-5	TRBJ2-5	few	CASSYSTGGETQYF	TGTGCCAGCAGTTACTCGACAGGGGGAGAGACCCAGTACTTC
.	TRBV29-1	TRBJ2-7	few	CSVVTPLTYEQYF	TGCAGCGTTGTTACACCTCTTACCTACGAGCAGTACTTC
.	TRBV10-3	TRBJ2-5	many	CAISESPDSETQYF	TGTGCCATCAGTGAGTCGCCGGACTCAGAGACCCAGTACTTC
.	TRBV2	TRBJ2-1	many	CASGIAVSYNEQFF	TGTGCCAGCGGTATAGCGGTCTCCTACAATGAGCAGTTCTTC
.	TRBV20-1	TRBJ2-3	.	CSANPGGTDTQYF	TGCAGTGCTAATCCGGGGGGCACAGATACGCAGTATTTT
TRBD1	TRBV7-2	TRBJ2-3	once	CASSSSQGIPSTDTQYF	TGTGCCAGCAGCTCCTCACAGGGGATCCCTAGCACAGATACGCAGTATTTT
TRBD1	TRBV29-1	TRBJ1-2	large	CSVDQGANGYTF	TGCAGCGTTGATCAGGGGGCGAATGGCTACACCTTC
.	TRBV6-1	TRBJ1-5	many	CASRGSYSNQPQHF	TGTGCCAGCAGAGGCAGCTATAGCAATCAGCCCCAGCATTTT